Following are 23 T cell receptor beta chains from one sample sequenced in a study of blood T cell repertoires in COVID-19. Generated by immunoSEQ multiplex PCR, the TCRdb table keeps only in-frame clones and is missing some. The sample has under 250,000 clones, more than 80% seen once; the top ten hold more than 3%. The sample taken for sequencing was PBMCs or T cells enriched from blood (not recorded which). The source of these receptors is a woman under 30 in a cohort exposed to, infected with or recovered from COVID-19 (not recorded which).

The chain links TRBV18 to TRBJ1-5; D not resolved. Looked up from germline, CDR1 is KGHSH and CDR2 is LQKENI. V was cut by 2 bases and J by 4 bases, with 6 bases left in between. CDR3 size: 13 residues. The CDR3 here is CASSPRANQPQHF. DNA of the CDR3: TGTGCCAGCTCACCAAGAGCGAATCAGCCCCAGCATTTT.

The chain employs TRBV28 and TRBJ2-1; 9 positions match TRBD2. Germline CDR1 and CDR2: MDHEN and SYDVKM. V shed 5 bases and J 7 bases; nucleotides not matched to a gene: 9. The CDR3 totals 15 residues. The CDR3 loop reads CASSPPAGGVNEQFF. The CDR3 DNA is TGTGCCAGCAGTCCCCCAGCGGGAGGAGTGAATGAGCAGTTCTTC.

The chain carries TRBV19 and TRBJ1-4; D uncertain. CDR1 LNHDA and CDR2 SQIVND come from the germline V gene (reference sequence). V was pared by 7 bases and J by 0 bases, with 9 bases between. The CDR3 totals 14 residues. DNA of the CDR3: TGTGCCAGTACCCCAGATGCAACTAATGAAAAACTGTTTTTT. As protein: CASTPDATNEKLFF.

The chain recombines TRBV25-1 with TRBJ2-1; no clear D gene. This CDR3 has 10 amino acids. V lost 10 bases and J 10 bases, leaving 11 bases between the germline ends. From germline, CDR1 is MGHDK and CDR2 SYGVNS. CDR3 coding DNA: TGTGCCACCGAGGAAGGCGAGCAGTTCTTC. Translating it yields CATEEGEQFF.

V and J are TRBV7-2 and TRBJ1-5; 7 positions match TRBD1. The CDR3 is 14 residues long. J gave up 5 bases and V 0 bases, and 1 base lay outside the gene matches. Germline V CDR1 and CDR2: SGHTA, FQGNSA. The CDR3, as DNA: TGTGCCAGCAGCTTAGCAGGGGGCGATCAGCCCCAGCATTTT. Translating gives CASSLAGGDQPQHF.

CDR3 coding DNA: TGTGCCACCAAAATACCCCAGGGGGCGTCTGGAAACACCATATATTTT. It is translated as CATKIPQGASGNTIYF. J is TRBJ1-3 and V is TRBV19; TRBD1 matches 8 bases. This CDR3 is built from 16 residues. Germline CDR1 and CDR2: LNHDA and SQIVND (reference sequence). The J segment lost 1 base and the V segment lost 10 bases, leaving 12 bases of the junction unmatched. The entire variable domain, with the rest obtained from reference TRBV19 and TRBJ1-3, is as follows: DGGITQSPKYLFRKEGQNVTLSCEQNLNHDAMYWYRQDPGQGLRLIYYSQIVNDFQKGDIAEGYSVSREKKESFPLTVTSAQKNPTAFYLCATKIPQGASGNTIYFGEGSWLTVV.

The CDR3 region is CAPGWGGYTF. CDR3 in DNA: TGTGCCCCGGGGTGGGGAGGCTACACCTTC. J is TRBJ1-2 and V is TRBV19; no clear D gene. Germline CDR1 is LNHDA and CDR2 is SQIVND (reference sequence). The CDR3 runs to 10 residues. V dropped 11 bases and J dropped 8 bases, with 12 bases sitting between them.

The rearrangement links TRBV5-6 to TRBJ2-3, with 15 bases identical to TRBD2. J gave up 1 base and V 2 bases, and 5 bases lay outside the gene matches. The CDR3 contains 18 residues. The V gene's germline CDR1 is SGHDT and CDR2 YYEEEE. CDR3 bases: TGTGCCAGCAGCTTCCGGACTAGCGGGAGGGCCGGCACAGATACGCAGTATTTT. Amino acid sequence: CASSFRTSGRAGTDTQYF.

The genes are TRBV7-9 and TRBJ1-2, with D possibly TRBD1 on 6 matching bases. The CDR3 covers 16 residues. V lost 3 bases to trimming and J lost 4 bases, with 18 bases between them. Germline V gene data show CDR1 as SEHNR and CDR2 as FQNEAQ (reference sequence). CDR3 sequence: CASSFSFSDSSYGYTF. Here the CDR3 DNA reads TGTGCCAGCAGCTTTAGCTTCTCGGACAGTAGCTATGGCTACACCTTC.

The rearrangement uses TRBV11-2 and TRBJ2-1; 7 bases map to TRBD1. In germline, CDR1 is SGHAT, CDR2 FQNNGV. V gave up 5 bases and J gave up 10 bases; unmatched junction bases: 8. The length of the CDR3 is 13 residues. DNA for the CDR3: TGTGCCAGCAGCACTGGACAGGTTCAGGAGCAGTTCTTC. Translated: CASSTGQVQEQFF.

The CDR3 DNA sequence: TGTGCCAGCGCGCTTTCACCGAACTATGGCTACACCTTC. Translating gives CASALSPNYGYTF. The chain uses TRBV13 and TRBJ1-2; D is undetermined. The CDR3 runs to 13 residues. Germline CDR1 reads PRHDT; CDR2 reads FYEKMQ (reference sequence). V lost 8 bases and J lost 2, with 12 bases in between. Full variable domain (rest looked up from reference TRBV13 and TRBJ1-2): AAGVIQSPRHLIKEKRETATLKCYPIPRHDTVYWYQQGPGQDPQFLISFYEKMQSDKGSIPDRFSAQQFSDYHSELNMSSLELGDSALYFCASALSPNYGYTFGSGTRLTVV.

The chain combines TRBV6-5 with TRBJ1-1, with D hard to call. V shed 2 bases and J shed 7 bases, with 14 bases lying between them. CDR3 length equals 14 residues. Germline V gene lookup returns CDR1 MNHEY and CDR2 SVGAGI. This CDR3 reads CASSYRGMGNEAFF. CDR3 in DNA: TGTGCCAGCAGTTACCGGGGTATGGGAAATGAAGCTTTCTTT.

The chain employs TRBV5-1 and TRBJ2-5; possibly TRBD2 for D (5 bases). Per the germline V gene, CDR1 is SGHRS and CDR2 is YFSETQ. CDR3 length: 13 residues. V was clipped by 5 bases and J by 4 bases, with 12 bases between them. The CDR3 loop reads CASSPGLAETQYF. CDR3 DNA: TGCGCCAGCAGTCCGGGGTTGGCAGAGACCCAGTACTTC.

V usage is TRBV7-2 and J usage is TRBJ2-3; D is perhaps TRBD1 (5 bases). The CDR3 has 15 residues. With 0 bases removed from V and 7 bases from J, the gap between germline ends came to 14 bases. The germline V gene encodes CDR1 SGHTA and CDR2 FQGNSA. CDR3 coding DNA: TGTGCCAGCAGCTTAGCGCGGCAGGGTGGCAATACGCAGTATTTT. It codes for CASSLARQGGNTQYF.

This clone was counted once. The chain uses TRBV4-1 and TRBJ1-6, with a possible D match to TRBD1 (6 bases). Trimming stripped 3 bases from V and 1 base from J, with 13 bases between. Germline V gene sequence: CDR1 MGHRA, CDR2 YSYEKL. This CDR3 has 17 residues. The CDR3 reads CASSQPQGRSYNSPLHF. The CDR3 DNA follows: TGCGCCAGCAGCCAGCCACAGGGAAGGTCCTATAATTCACCCCTCCACTTT.

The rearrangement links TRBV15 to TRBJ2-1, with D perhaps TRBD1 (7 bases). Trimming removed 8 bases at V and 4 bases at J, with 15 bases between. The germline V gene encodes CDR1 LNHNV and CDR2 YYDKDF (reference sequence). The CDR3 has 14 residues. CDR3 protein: CATQGDSHYNEQFF. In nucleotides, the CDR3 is TGTGCCACCCAGGGGGACTCACATTACAATGAGCAGTTCTTC.

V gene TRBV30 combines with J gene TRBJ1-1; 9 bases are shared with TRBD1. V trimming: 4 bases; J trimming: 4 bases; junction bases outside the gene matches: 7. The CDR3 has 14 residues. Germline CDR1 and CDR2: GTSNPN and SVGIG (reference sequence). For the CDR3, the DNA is TGTGCCTGGAATCTGGGACAGGGTGGCACTGAAGCTTTCTTT. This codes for CAWNLGQGGTEAFF. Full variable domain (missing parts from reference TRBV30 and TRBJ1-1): SQTIHQWPATLVQPVGSPLSLECTVEGTSNPNLYWYRQAAGRGLQLLFYSVGIGQISSEVPQNLSASRPQDRQFILSSKKLLLSDSGFYLCAWNLGQGGTEAFFGQGTRLTVV.

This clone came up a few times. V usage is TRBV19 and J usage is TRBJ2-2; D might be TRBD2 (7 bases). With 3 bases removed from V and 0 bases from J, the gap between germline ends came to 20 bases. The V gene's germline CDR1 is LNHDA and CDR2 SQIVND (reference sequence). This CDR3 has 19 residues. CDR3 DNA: TGTGCCAGTAGTATGGTTGCGGGGGCCCCTTTTACGAACACCGGGGAGCTGTTTTTT. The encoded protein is CASSMVAGAPFTNTGELFF.

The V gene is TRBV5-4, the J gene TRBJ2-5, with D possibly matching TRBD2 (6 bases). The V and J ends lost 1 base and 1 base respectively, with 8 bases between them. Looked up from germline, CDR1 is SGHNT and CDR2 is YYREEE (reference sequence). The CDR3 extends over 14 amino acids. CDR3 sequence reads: CASSLRDSQETQYF. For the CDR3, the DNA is TGTGCCAGCAGCTTGAGGGACTCCCAAGAGACCCAGTACTTC.

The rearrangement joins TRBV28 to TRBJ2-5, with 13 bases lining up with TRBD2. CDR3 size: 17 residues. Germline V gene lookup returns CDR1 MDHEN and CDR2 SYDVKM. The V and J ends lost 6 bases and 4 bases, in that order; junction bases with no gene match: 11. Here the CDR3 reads CASSTIGLAGDGETQYF. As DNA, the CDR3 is TGTGCCAGCAGCACCATAGGACTAGCGGGAGATGGAGAGACCCAGTACTTC.

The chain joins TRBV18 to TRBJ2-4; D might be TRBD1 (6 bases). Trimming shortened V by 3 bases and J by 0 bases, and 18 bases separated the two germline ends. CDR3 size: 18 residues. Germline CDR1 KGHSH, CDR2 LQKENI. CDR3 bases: TGTGCCAGCTCACCTGGCGGACAGTTACCTTTAGCCAAAAACATTCAGTACTTC. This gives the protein CASSPGGQLPLAKNIQYF.

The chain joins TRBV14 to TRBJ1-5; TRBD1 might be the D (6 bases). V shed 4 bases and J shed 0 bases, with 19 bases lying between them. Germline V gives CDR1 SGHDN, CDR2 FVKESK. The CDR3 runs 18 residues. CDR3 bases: TGTGCCAGCAGCCCGCGGGGAGGGTCAGGGGATAGCAATCAGCCCCAGCATTTT. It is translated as CASSPRGGSGDSNQPQHF.

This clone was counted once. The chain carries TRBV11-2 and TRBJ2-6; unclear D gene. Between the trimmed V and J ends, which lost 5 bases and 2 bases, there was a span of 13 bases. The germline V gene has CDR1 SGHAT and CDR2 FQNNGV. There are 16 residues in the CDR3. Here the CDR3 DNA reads TGTGCCAGCAGCCCCCTGCGCCTCGCTGGGGCCAACGTCCTGACTTTC. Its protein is CASSPLRLAGANVLTF.